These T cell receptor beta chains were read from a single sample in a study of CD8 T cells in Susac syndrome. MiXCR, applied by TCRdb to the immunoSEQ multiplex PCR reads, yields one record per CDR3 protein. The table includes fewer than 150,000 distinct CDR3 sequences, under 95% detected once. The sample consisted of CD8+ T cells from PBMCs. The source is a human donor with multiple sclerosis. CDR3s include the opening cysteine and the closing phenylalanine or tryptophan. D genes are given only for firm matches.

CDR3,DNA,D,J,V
CAWSGTSFGGDTQYF,TGTGCCTGGAGTGGGACTTCCTTCGGGGGAGATACGCAGTATTTT,NA,TRBJ2-3,TRBV30
CASIMGVGAEAFF,TGTGCCAGCATTATGGGGGTTGGGGCTGAAGCTTTCTTT,NA,TRBJ1-1,TRBV19
CSVEDPTEAFF,TGCAGCGTTGAGGACCCTACTGAAGCTTTCTTT,NA,TRBJ1-1,TRBV29-1
CASSLGGPNEQFF,TGTGCCAGCAGTTTGGGAGGACCCAATGAGCAGTTCTTC,NA,TRBJ2-1,TRBV27
CASSPHRGLNTGELFF,TGTGCCAGCAGCCCCCACAGGGGACTGAACACCGGGGAGCTGTTTTTT,NA,TRBJ2-2,TRBV13
CASSVAGGPAYEQYF,TGTGCCAGCAGTGTAGCGGGAGGGCCGGCGTACGAGCAGTACTTC,TRBD2,TRBJ2-7,TRBV27
CASSGGTAPEAFF,TGTGCCAGCAGTGGCGGGACAGCGCCCGAAGCTTTCTTT,TRBD1,TRBJ1-1,TRBV28
CASSEQTAGELFF,TGCGCCAGCAGTGAGCAAACGGCCGGGGAGCTGTTTTTT,NA,TRBJ2-2,TRBV10-1
CATSDSPSGNTIYF,TGTGCCACCAGCGACAGTCCCTCTGGAAACACCATATATTTT,NA,TRBJ1-3,TRBV15
CAWSGGMNTEAFF,TGTGCCTGGTCTGGGGGGATGAACACTGAAGCTTTCTTT,NA,TRBJ1-1,TRBV30
CATSDRGQLGDTGELFF,TGTGCCACCAGTGATCGAGGACAGCTTGGGGACACCGGGGAGCTGTTTTTT,NA,TRBJ2-2,TRBV24-1
CASSADTQYF,TGTGCCAGCAGTGCAGATACGCAGTATTTT,NA,TRBJ2-3,TRBV25-1
CASSQYQSSYEQYF,TGCGCCAGCAGCCAGTATCAAAGCTCCTACGAGCAGTACTTC,NA,TRBJ2-7,TRBV4-1
CASSQDGSYGYTF,TGTGCCAGCAGCCAAGACGGAAGCTATGGCTACACCTTC,NA,TRBJ1-2,TRBV7-9
CASSVAGTYGYTF,TGTGCCAGCAGTGTGGCAGGGACCTATGGCTACACCTTC,NA,TRBJ1-2,TRBV27
CASSLAGHSTQYF,TGTGCCAGCAGCTTAGCCGGACACTCAACCCAGTACTTC,NA,TRBJ2-5,TRBV7-9